This TCR beta chain appears in the sequencing data of a study of OX40 agonist ivuxolimab in advanced cancers. At the level of the study: Prior anti-PD-1, anti-PD-L1 or anti-CTLA-4 therapy did not bar entry, and approximately 40% had some.

Per the germline V gene, CDR1 is ENHRY and CDR2 is SYGVKD. The length of the CDR3 is 14 residues. Deletions cut 10 bases from V and 8 bases from J, with 21 bases between. As concerns this clone: Its antigen remains unidentified.

The method was immunoSEQ multiplex PCR; TCRdb's version includes in-frame clones alone and lacks a portion of them. The table has tens of thousands of clones, about 90% seen once. Study results and caveats: Expanded clones tended on average to be more numerous among CD8+ T cells than CD4+. Some patients who did not respond also had low normalized T-cell clonal expansion.

The genes are TRBV10-3 and TRBJ2-1; D tentatively fits TRBD1 or TRBD2 (5 bases each). The sequences come from CD4+ or CD8+ T cells sorted from blood, collected in a trial of the OX40 agonist ivuxolimab. The TCR originated in an adult with an advanced solid tumor such as melanoma, head and neck, liver or kidney cancer. The CDR3 DNA sequence: TGTGCCAGCTCGACAGAGGGTGCAGTAGATGAGCAGTTCTTC. Translated: CASSTEGAVDEQFF.